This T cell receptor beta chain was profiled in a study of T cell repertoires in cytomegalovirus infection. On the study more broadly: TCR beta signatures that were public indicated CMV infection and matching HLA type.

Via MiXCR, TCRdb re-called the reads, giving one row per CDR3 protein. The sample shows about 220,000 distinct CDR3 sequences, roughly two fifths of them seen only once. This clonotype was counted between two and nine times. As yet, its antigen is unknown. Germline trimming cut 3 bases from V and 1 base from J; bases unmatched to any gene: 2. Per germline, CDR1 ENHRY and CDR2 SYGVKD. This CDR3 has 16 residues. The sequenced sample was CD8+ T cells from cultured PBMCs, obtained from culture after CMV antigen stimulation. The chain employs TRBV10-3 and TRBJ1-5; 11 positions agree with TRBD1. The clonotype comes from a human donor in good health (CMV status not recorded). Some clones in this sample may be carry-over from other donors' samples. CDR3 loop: CAISDGTGGSNQPQHF. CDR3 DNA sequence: TGTGCCATCAGTGACGGGACAGGGGGAAGCAATCAGCCCCAGCATTTT.